This T cell receptor beta chain was recovered during a study of cytomegalovirus exposure and HLA in healthy donors. It was with 60 Vbeta and 13 Jbeta primers that the PCR ran. Method: immunoSEQ multiplex PCR; TCRdb's copy keeps in-frame clones and lacks some. The sample has tens of thousands of clones, roughly a tenth seen once. The CDR3 is 15 amino acids. Germline V CDR1 and CDR2: SQVTM, ANQGSEA. Germline trimming cut 1 base from V and 5 bases from J; bases unmatched to any gene: 3. This clone was recorded a few times. The genes are TRBV29-1 and TRBJ2-2; TRBD2 aligns across 11 bases. The material sequenced was PBMCs. This sequence was found in a man aged 60 to 69 in good health and CMV-seropositive. The CDR3 region has the DNA TGCAGCGTTGAAGCGACTAGCGGGACTACCGGGGAGCTGTTTTTT. Protein product: CSVEATSGTTGELFF.